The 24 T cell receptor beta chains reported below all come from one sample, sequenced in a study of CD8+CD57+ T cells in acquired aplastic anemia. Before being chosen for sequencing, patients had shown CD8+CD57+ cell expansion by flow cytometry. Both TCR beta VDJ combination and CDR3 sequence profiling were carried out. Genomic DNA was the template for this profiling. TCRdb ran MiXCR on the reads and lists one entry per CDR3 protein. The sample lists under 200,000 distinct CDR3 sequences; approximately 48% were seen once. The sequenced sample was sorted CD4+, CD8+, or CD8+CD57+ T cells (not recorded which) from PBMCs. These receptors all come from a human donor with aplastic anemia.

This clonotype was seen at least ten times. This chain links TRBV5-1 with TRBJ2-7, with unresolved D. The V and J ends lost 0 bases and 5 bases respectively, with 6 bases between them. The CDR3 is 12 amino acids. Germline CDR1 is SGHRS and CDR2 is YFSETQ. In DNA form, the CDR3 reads TGCGCCAGCAGCTTGGCCGAGGACGAGCAGTACTTC. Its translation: CASSLAEDEQYF.

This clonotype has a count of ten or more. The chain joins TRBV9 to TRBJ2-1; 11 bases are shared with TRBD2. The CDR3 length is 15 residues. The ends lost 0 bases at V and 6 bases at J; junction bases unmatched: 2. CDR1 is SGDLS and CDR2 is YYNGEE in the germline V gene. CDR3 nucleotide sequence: TGTGCCAGCAGCGTAGGTACTAGCGGGAGCAATGAGCAGTTCTTC. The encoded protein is CASSVGTSGSNEQFF.

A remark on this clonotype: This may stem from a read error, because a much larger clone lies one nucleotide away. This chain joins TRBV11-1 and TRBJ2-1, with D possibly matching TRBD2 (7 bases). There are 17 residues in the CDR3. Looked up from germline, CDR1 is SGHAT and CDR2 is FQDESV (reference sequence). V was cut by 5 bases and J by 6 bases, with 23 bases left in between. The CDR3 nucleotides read TGTGCCAGCAGCCCCCCCCTAGGGGGAGGGGTCGGCAATGAGCAGTTCTTC. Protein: CASSPPLGGGVGNEQFF.

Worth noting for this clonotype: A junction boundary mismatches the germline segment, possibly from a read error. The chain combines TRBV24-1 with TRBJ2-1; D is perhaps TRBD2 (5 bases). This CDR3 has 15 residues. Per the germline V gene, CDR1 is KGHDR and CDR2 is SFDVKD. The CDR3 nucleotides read TGTGCAACCAGTGATTTGAGAGGGCATGGAGGTGAGCGGTTCTTC. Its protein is CATSDLRGHGGERFF.

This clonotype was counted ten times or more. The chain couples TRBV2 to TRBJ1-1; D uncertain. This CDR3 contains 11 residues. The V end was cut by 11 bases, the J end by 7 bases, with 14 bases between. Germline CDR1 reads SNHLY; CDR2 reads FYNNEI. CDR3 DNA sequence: TGTGCCTCCAAGGCCGTGGTTGAAGCTTTCTTT. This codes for CASKAVVEAFF.

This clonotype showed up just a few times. Written as DNA, the CDR3 is TGCAGCGTTGAGTCGCCTGCCGTCTACAATGAGCAGTTCTTC. Its protein product is CSVESPAVYNEQFF. The V and J genes are TRBV29-1 and TRBJ2-1, with D uncertain. The V gene's germline CDR1 is SQVTM and CDR2 ANQGSEA. The CDR3 totals 14 residues. Trimming pared 3 bases from V and 3 bases from J, leaving 12 bases between.

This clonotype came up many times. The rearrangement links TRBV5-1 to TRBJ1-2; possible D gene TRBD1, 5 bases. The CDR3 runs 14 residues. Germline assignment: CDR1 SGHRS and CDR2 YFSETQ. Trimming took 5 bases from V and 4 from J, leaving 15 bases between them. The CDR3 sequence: CASRAAGLGYGYTF. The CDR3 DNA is TGCGCCAGCAGAGCGGCGGGGCTAGGCTATGGCTACACCTTC.

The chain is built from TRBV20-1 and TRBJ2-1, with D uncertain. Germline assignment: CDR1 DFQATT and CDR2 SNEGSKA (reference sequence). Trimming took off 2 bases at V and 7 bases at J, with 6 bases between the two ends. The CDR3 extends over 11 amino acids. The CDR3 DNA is TGCAGTGCTAGAAGGTTAAATGAGCAGTTCTTC. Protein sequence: CSARRLNEQFF.

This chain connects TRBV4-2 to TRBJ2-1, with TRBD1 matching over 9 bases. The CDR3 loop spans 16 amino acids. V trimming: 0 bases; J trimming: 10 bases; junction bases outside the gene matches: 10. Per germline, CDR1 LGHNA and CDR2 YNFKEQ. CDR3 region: CASSQEAGQGWNEQFF. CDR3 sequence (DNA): TGTGCCAGCAGCCAAGAGGCCGGACAGGGGTGGAACGAGCAGTTCTTC.

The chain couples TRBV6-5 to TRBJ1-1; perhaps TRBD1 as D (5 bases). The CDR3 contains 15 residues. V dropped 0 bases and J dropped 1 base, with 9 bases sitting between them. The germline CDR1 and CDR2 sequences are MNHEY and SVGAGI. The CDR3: CASSYSGRANTEAFF. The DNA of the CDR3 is TGTGCCAGCAGTTACTCCGGCAGGGCGAACACTGAAGCTTTCTTT.

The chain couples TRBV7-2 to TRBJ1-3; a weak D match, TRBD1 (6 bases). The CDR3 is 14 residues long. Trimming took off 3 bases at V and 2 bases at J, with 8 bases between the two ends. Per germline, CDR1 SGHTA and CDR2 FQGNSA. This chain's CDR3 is CASSFRGTGNTIYF. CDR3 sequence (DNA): TGTGCCAGCAGCTTCAGGGGTACTGGAAACACCATATATTTT.

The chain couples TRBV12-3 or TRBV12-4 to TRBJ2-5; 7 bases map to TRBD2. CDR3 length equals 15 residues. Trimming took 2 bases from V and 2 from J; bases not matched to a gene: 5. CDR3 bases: TGTGCCAGCAGTTTAAGGTCTAGCGGACAAGAGACCCAGTACTTC. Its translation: CASSLRSSGQETQYF.

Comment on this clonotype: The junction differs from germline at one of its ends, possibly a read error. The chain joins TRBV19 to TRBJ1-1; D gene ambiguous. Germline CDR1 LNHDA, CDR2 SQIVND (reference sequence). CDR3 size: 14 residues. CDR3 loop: CASSPSVEHTEALF. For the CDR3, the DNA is TGTGCCAGTAGTCCGAGTGTGGAGCACACTGAAGCTCTCTTT.

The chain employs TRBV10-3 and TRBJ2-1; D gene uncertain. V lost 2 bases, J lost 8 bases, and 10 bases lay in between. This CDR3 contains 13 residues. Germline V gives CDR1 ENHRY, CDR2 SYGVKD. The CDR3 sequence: CAISEAQRHEQFF. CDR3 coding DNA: TGTGCCATCAGTGAGGCTCAGCGCCATGAGCAGTTCTTC.

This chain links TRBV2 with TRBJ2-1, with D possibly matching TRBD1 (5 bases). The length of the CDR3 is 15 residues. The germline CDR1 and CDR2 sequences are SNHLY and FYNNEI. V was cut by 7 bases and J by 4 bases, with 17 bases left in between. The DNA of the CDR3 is TGTGCCAGCACCCTACAGGTTCCAACTTACAATGAGCAGTTCTTC. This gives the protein CASTLQVPTYNEQFF.

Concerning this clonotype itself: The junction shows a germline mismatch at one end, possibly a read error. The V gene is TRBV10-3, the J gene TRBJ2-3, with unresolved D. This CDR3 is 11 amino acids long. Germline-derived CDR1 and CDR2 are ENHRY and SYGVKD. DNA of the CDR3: TGTGCCATCGGTGAGTCAGATACGCAGTATTTT. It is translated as CAIGESDTQYF.

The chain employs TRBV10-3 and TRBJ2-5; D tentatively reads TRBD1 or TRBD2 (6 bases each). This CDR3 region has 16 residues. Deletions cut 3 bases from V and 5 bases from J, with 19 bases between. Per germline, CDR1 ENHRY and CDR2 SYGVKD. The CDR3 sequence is CAISEPAGQTGETQYF. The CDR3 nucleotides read TGTGCCATCAGTGAACCCGCGGGACAAACGGGGGAGACCCAGTACTTC.

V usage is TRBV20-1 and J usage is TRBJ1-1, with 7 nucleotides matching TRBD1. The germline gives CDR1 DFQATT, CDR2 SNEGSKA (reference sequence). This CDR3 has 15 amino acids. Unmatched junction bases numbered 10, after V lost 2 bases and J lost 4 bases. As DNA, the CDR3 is TGCAGTGCTAGACCCGGTTCGGGACAGAGCACTGAAGCTTTCTTT. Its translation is CSARPGSGQSTEAFF.

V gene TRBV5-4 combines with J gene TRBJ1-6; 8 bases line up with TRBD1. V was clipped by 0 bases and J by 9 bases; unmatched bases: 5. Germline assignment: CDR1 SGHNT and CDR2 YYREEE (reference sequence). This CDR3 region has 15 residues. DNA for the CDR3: TGTGCCAGCAGCTTGGGGGTGACAGGGGCTTCACCCCTCCACTTT. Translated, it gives CASSLGVTGASPLHF. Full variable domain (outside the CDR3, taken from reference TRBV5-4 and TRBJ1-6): ETGVTQSPTHLIKTRGQQVTLRCSSQSGHNTVSWYQQALGQGPQFIFQYYREEENGRGNFPPRFSGLQFPNYSSELNVNALELDDSALYLCASSLGVTGASPLHFGNGTRLTVT.

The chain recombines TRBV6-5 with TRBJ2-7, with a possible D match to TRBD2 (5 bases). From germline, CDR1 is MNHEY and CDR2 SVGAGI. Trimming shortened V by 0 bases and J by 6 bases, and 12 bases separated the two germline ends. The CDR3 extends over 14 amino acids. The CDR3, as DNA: TGTGCCAGCAGTTACTCTTCCCCCAGCGGCGAGCAGTACTTC. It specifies CASSYSSPSGEQYF.

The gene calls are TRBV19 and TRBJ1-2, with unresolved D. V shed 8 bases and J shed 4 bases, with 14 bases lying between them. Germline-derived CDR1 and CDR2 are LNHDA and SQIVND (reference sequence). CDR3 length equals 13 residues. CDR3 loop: CASYLDPSYGYTF. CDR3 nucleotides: TGTGCCAGTTACCTGGATCCGTCCTATGGCTACACCTTC.

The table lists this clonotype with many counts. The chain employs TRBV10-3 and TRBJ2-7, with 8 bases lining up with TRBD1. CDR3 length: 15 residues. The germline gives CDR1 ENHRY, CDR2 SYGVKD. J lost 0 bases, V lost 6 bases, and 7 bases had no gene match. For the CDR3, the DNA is TGTGCCATCAGATCGACAGGGGTCTCCTCCTACGAGCAGTACTTC. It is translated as CAIRSTGVSSYEQYF.

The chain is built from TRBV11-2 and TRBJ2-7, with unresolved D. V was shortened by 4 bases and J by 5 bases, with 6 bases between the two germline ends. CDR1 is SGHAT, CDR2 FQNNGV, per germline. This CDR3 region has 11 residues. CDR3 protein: CASSWQHEQYF. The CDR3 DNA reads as TGTGCCAGCAGCTGGCAGCACGAGCAGTACTTC.

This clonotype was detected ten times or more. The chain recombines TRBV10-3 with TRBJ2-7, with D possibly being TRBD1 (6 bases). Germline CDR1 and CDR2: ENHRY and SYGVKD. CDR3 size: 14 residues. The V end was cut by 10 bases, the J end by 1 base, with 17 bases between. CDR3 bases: TGTGCCACCACAGGGCGTATTAATTCCTACGAGCAGTACTTC. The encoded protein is CATTGRINSYEQYF.